This section outlines one TCR beta chain sequence together with its context. This sample was included in a study of blood T cell repertoires in COVID-19. Study at large: Collection of acute and convalescent COVID-19 samples took place in the United States, Italy and Spain. From T cells, B-cell-depleted T cells, or PBMCs came the material, which was cDNA or gDNA.

In the authors' workflow: For nucleated cells, counts were estimated from reference gene primer amplification. The table came from immunoSEQ multiplex PCR; TCRdb's copy has only in-frame clones and leaves some out. V and J calls and clone size follow that table, whereas D and trimming were derived from the DNA. Seen here are 130,000 to 150,000 clones, over 75% observed once, and the top ten hold 10% to 15%. In germline, CDR1 is KGHSH, CDR2 LQKENI. CDR3 length equals 15 residues. With 3 bases clipped from V and 7 bases from J, the junction kept 7 bases outside the gene matches. The receptor comes from a man aged 55 to 70 with active or convalescent COVID-19. This chain links TRBV18 with TRBJ2-1; 9 bases are a match to TRBD2. Sequenced material: peripheral blood. The CDR3 nucleotides are TGTGCCAGCTCACCTGGGGCGGGAGGGCATAATGAGCAGTTCTTC. Amino acid sequence: CASSPGAGGHNEQFF.